The clone carrying this TCR beta chain was picked up a small number of times. The antigen remains undetermined. This record comes from a study of vaccination effects on CD4 cells after COVID-19. About the research overall: Two convalescent patients provided samples 16 days and one week prevaccination.

Pools of viral peptides were used by the ViraFEST assay to expand antigen-specific CD4+ T cells ahead of sequencing. With more than nine days of culture completed, CD4+ T cells were isolated. Convalescent patients had PCR-confirmed SARS-CoV-2 infection between March and December 2020. Half-medium exchanges with IL-2 medium took place on days 3 and 7. Germline assignment: CDR1 SEHNR and CDR2 FQNEAQ (reference sequence). V dropped 2 bases and J dropped 1 base, with 11 bases sitting between them. The CDR3 spans 15 residues. Profiled with immunoSEQ multiplex PCR; TCRdb holds only in-frame clones, not every one. This table holds under 80,000 clones, over 65% found once.

The chain is built from TRBV7-9 and TRBJ1-1; D unclear. This receptor was taken from a human donor who had a prior SARS-CoV-2 infection. The sample in question was CD4+ T cells from PBMCs cultured with HIV peptides, obtained before COVID-19 vaccination. Described subset: HIV-1 Nef peptide pool negative control/reference culture. CDR3 in DNA: TGTGCCAGCAGCTTAAATCGCGGCGGGAACACTGAAGCTTTCTTT. Its protein product is CASSLNRGGNTEAFF. Together with reference TRBV7-9 and TRBJ1-1, the CDR3 gives the full variable domain: DTGVSQNPRHKITKRGQNVTFRCDPISEHNRLYWYRQTLGQGPEFLTYFQNEAQLEKSRLLSDRFSAERPKGSFSTLEIQRTEQGDSAMYLCASSLNRGGNTEAFFGQGTRLTVV.